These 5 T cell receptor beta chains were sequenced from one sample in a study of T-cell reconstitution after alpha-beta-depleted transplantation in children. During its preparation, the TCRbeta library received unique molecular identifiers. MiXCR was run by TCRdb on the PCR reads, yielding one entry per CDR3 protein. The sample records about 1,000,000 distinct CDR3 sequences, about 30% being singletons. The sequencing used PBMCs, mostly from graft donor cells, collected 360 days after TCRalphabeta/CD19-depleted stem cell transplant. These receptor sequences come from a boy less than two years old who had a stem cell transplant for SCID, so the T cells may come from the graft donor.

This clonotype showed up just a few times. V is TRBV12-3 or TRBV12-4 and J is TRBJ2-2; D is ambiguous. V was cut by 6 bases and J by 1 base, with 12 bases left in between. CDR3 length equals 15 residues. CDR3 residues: CASRASLGNTGELFF. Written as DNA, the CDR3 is TGTGCCAGCAGAGCCTCCCTAGGGAACACCGGGGAGCTGTTTTTT.

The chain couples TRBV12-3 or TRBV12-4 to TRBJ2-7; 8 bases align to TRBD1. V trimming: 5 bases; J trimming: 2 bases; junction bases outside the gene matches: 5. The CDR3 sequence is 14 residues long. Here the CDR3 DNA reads TGTGCCAGCAGTGTCAGACAGGGGACCTACGAGCAGTACTTC. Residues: CASSVRQGTYEQYF.

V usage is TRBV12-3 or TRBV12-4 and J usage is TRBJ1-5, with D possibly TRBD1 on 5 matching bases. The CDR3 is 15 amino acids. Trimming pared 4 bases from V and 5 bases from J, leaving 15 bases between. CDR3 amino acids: CASSSRVFEDQPQHF. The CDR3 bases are TGTGCCAGCAGTTCCAGGGTCTTCGAAGATCAGCCCCAGCATTTT.

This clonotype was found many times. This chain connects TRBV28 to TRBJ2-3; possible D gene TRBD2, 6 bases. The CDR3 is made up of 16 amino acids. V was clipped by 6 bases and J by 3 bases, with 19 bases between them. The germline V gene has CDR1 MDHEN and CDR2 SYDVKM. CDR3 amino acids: CASSLSGWGGTDTQYF. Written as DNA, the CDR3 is TGTGCCAGCAGCCTTAGCGGTTGGGGTGGGACAGATACGCAGTATTTT. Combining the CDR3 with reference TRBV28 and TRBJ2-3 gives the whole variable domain DVKVTQSSRYLVKRTGEKVFLECVQDMDHENMFWYRQDPGLGLRLIYFSYDVKMKEKGDIPEGYSVSREKKERFSLILESASTNQTSMYLCASSLSGWGGTDTQYFGPGTRLTVL.

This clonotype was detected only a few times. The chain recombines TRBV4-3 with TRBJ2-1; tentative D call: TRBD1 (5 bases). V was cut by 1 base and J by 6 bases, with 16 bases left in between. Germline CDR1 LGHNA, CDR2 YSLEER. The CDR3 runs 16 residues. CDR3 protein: CASSQAPKGYGNEQFF. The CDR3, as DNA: TGCGCCAGCAGCCAAGCCCCTAAGGGGTATGGCAATGAGCAGTTCTTC.